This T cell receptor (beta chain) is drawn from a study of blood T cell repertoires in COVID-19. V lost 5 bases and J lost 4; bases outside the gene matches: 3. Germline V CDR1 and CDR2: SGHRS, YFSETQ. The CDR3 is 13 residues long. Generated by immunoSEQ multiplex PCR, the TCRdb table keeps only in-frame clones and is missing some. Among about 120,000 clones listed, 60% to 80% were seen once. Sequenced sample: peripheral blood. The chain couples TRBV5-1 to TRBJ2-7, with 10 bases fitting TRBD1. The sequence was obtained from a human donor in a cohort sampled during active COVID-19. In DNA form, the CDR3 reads TGCGCCAGCAGAGGGACAGGGGATTACGAGCAGTACTTC. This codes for CASRGTGDYEQYF.